This paragraph reports one T cell receptor beta chain. Its antigen is currently unknown. The junction had 9 bases not matched to a gene; V was cut back by 4 bases and J by 6 bases. CDR3 size: 14 residues. The germline gives CDR1 SGHRS, CDR2 YFSETQ. These data belong to a study of T cell responses to AZD1222 COVID-19 vaccine. Produced via immunoSEQ multiplex PCR; TCRdb's table is partial and in-frame only. The sample has roughly 260,000 clones, just over 90% seen once. Study conclusions and caveats: Across spike, vaccine-associated CD4 TCRs were found, dominant at 160-218 and 743-854.

Sequencing was performed on peripheral blood, taken on day 0 of AZD1222 vaccination. This rearrangement joins TRBV5-1 to TRBJ1-2; 7 nucleotides align to TRBD1. The clonotype was recovered from an adult in good health. The CDR3 DNA reads as TGCGCCAGCAGCGTGGGACAGTCTGCCGATGGCTACACCTTC. Its protein product is CASSVGQSADGYTF.